The clone carrying this TCR beta chain has a count of ten or more. Its antigen is not known. This sample was taken from a study of regulatory T cells in long-lasting Graves disease. Notes on the study in general: It is possible that accuracy was reduced by the small size of the sample.

Time point here: newly diagnosed GD, antithyroid drugs for less than 3 months. Researchers made the TCR library from RNA that was extracted from PBMCs. Diagnosis followed American Thyroid Association guidelines for Graves' disease. The CDR3 totals 20 residues. Germline values: CDR1 SGHAT, CDR2 FQNNGV. The V gene lost 5 bases and the J gene lost 6 bases, with 34 bases spanning the gap. CDR3 regions were amplified by Arm-PCR using iRepertoire HTBI primers to build TCR beta libraries. Each CDR3 protein is one row after TCRdb ran MiXCR on the multiplex PCR reads. The data hold a few hundred thousand distinct CDR3 sequences, with roughly 12% observed a single time. These data were also reused for a study on T cells in Graves' hyperthyroidism and ophthalmopathy. That study reports: HTBI primers were the set used in a first-round RT-PCR of the TCR CDR3.

V is TRBV11-2 and J is TRBJ1-1, with TRBD1 as a possible D gene (6 bases). Sequenced material: peripheral blood mononuclear cells (PBMCs), taken at new diagnosis, from a patient treated with antithyroid drugs. The TCR sequence derives from a woman aged 18-35 years with Graves disease. CDR3 residues: CASSPFIPPGVAVRRAEAFF. The DNA for the CDR3 is TGTGCCAGCAGCCCCTTCATCCCTCCAGGGGTAGCGGTTCGTAGGGCTGAAGCTTTCTTT.